These 28 T cell receptor beta chains originate from one sample sequenced in a study of blood T cell repertoires in COVID-19. Libraries were prepared by immunoSEQ multiplex PCR; TCRdb keeps only in-frame clonotypes and omits some of them. The data hold more than 90,000 clones, with 82% observed a single time. The material sequenced was peripheral blood. The receptors were sampled from a man between 70 and 80 years old with acute or convalescent COVID-19.

The chain uses TRBV5-1 and TRBJ1-6; unclear D gene. Germline values: CDR1 SGHRS, CDR2 YFSETQ. The V end was cut by 0 bases, the J end by 5 bases, with 9 bases between. The CDR3 is made up of 15 amino acids. The CDR3 sequence is CASSLAAADNSPLHF. The CDR3 nucleotides are TGCGCCAGCAGCTTGGCGGCAGCGGATAATTCACCCCTCCACTTT. Supplemented by reference TRBV5-1 and TRBJ1-6, the full variable domain reads KAGVTQTPRYLIKTRGQQVTLSCSPISGHRSVSWYQQTPGQGLQFLFEYFSETQRNKGNFPGRFSGRQFSNSRSEMNVSTLELGDSALYLCASSLAAADNSPLHFGNGTRLTVT.

The chain recombines TRBV27 with TRBJ2-2; 7 bases match TRBD1. V gave up 5 bases and J gave up 0 bases; unmatched junction bases: 6. This CDR3 is built from 16 residues. Per germline, CDR1 MNHEY and CDR2 SMNVEV (reference sequence). The CDR3 region has the DNA TGTGCCAGCAGTATCCGACAGGGTACGAACACCGGGGAGCTGTTTTTT. Its protein is CASSIRQGTNTGELFF.

The genes are TRBV20-1 and TRBJ1-2, with D possibly matching TRBD1 (6 bases). Deletions cut 3 bases from V and 8 bases from J, with 7 bases between. The CDR3 contains 10 residues. Germline V gene sequence: CDR1 DFQATT, CDR2 SNEGSKA (reference sequence). The CDR3 sequence is CSASTGGYTF. As DNA, the CDR3 is TGCAGTGCTAGTACAGGGGGCTACACCTTC.

The CDR3 coding sequence is TGTGCCAGCGCCTCAGGGGTACTACTAGCCAAAAACATTCAGTACTTC. Protein product: CASASGVLLAKNIQYF. The chain couples TRBV5-8 to TRBJ2-4, with a weak D call TRBD1 (6 bases). Germline V gene sequence: CDR1 SGHTS, CDR2 YDEGEE. V lost 7 bases to trimming and J lost 0 bases, with 17 bases between them. This CDR3 comprises 16 residues.

The chain has TRBV6-2 or TRBV6-3 and TRBJ2-1, with 8 bases fitting TRBD1. The CDR3 spans 16 residues. V lost 2 bases, J lost 6 bases, and 9 bases stayed unmatched. Germline values: CDR1 MNHEY, CDR2 SVGEGT. The CDR3 protein is CASSYPRGTGGNEQFF. In DNA form, the CDR3 reads TGTGCCAGCAGTTACCCCCGAGGCACAGGGGGCAATGAGCAGTTCTTC.

The rearrangement uses TRBV18 and TRBJ2-5; D remains unclear. This CDR3 is built from 12 residues. Trimming took off 1 base at V and 5 bases at J, with 5 bases between the two ends. Germline V gene sequence: CDR1 KGHSH, CDR2 LQKENI. CDR3 sequence: CASSPRPETQYF. The CDR3 DNA sequence: TGTGCCAGCTCACCACGGCCGGAGACCCAGTACTTC.

This chain uses TRBV29-1 with TRBJ2-7; 7 positions agree with TRBD2. Losses at the gene ends were 4 bases for V and 6 bases for J; bases not matched to a gene: 6. The CDR3 is made up of 12 amino acids. Germline assignment: CDR1 SQVTM and CDR2 ANQGSEA. The CDR3 DNA follows: TGCAGCGTTGGCCGGTGGGGGGGCGAGCAGTACTTC. This sequence encodes CSVGRWGGEQYF.

The chain combines TRBV24-1 with TRBJ2-7, with D possibly TRBD2 on 5 matching bases. Germline values: CDR1 KGHDR, CDR2 SFDVKD. Trimming cost V 2 bases and J 1 base, with 17 bases left between them. The CDR3 is 17 amino acids. CDR3 region: CATSDSPGNSGSYEQYF. The CDR3 DNA reads as TGTGCCACCAGTGATTCCCCCGGGAACTCCGGATCCTACGAGCAGTACTTC.

The chain has TRBV9 and TRBJ1-3, with 11 nucleotides matching TRBD1. In germline, CDR1 is SGDLS, CDR2 YYNGEE. Trimming removed 0 bases from V and 4 bases from J; junction bases left unmatched: 6. The CDR3 length is 17 residues. The CDR3 reads CASSVGLGQGDGNTIYF. CDR3 sequence (DNA): TGTGCCAGCAGCGTAGGCCTGGGACAGGGGGACGGAAACACCATATATTTT.

The genes are TRBV7-9 and TRBJ1-4, with D possibly TRBD1 on 5 matching bases. The germline CDR1 and CDR2 sequences are SEHNR and FQNEAQ (reference sequence). The V gene lost 2 bases and the J gene lost 0 bases, with 10 bases spanning the gap. This CDR3 is 16 amino acids long. CDR3 sequence: CASSLFGRATNEKLFF. CDR3 nucleotide sequence: TGTGCCAGCAGCTTATTCGGCAGGGCAACTAATGAAAAACTGTTTTTT.

J is TRBJ2-7 and V is TRBV3-1 (or the pseudogene TRBV3-2), with 12 positions matching TRBD2. V lost 4 bases, J lost 3 bases, and 10 bases stayed unmatched. CDR1 and CDR2 (germline): LGHDT, YNNKEL (reference sequence). The CDR3 is 17 residues long. CDR3 DNA sequence: TGTGCCAGCAGCCCACCAGGACTAGCGGGAAATTTCTACGAGCAGTACTTC. This codes for CASSPPGLAGNFYEQYF.

This clone was seen a handful of times. The chain joins TRBV19 to TRBJ1-1; perhaps TRBD1 as D (6 bases). This CDR3 comprises 16 residues. Trimming took off 5 bases at V and 1 base at J, with 17 bases between the two ends. Per the germline V gene, CDR1 is LNHDA and CDR2 is SQIVND (reference sequence). CDR3 nucleotide sequence: TGTGCCAGTAGTCTGACCAGGGGTAGTGGGAACACTGAAGCTTTCTTT. Translating it yields CASSLTRGSGNTEAFF.

This rearrangement joins TRBV28 to TRBJ1-2; 8 bases are a match to TRBD1. V shed 4 bases and J 2 bases; nucleotides not matched to a gene: 0. CDR1 MDHEN and CDR2 SYDVKM come from the germline V gene. The CDR3 length is 13 residues. DNA for the CDR3: TGTGCCAGCAGTTACAGGGGGAACTATGGCTACACCTTC. As protein: CASSYRGNYGYTF.

The chain carries TRBV28 and TRBJ2-3, with D perhaps TRBD2 (6 bases). Germline V gene data show CDR1 as MDHEN and CDR2 as SYDVKM. This CDR3 is 16 amino acids long. V was trimmed by 1 base and J by 4 bases, leaving 15 bases between them. The CDR3 nucleotides read TGTGCCAGCAGTTTATCCTCCCTCGGGAGCGCAGATACGCAGTATTTT. It translates to CASSLSSLGSADTQYF.

In its sample, this clone was seen a few times. The chain recombines TRBV18 with TRBJ1-5; TRBD1 might be the D (5 bases). Germline-derived CDR1 and CDR2 are KGHSH and LQKENI. The CDR3 has 14 residues. V lost 3 bases, J lost 7 bases, and 13 bases lay in between. The CDR3 here is CASSPGLSEQPQHF. The CDR3 nucleotides are TGTGCCAGCTCACCGGGGCTCTCGGAACAGCCCCAGCATTTT.

The chain is built from TRBV5-1 and TRBJ2-2; possible D gene TRBD1, 5 bases. Germline V gene sequence: CDR1 SGHRS, CDR2 YFSETQ. V was clipped by 2 bases and J by 4 bases, with 12 bases between them. The CDR3 is 15 amino acids. The CDR3 coding sequence is TGCGCCAGCAGCTTAAATAAAGGGGTCACCGGGGAGCTGTTTTTT. It translates to CASSLNKGVTGELFF.

The CDR3 DNA reads as TGTGCCAGCCGGGACACCTTGGGAAGCAATCAGCCCCAGCATTTT. It encodes CASRDTLGSNQPQHF. This chain uses TRBV28 with TRBJ1-5; tentative D call: TRBD1 (6 bases). In germline, CDR1 is MDHEN, CDR2 SYDVKM. The V and J ends lost 8 bases and 1 base respectively, with 15 bases between them. The CDR3 length is 15 residues.

CDR3 in DNA: TGTGCCAGCTCACCACGAGTTAACCTCGGCGGAGAGGGAACCGGGGAGCTGTTTTTT. Its translation: CASSPRVNLGGEGTGELFF. V and J are TRBV18 and TRBJ2-2; D is perhaps TRBD2 (5 bases). This CDR3 has 19 amino acids. Germline CDR1 is KGHSH and CDR2 is LQKENI. Trimming took off 1 base at V and 5 bases at J, with 23 bases between the two ends.

V usage is TRBV5-1 and J usage is TRBJ1-5, with D maybe TRBD1 (6 bases). Germline assignment: CDR1 SGHRS and CDR2 YFSETQ. The CDR3 has 15 residues. Trimming took off 4 bases at V and 4 bases at J, with 15 bases between the two ends. The CDR3, as DNA: TGCGCCAGCAGCGAAACAGGGAAGGTTAATCAGCCCCAGCATTTT. Encoded protein: CASSETGKVNQPQHF.

The chain has TRBV28 and TRBJ2-1; TRBD2 aligns across 9 bases. The CDR3 loop spans 15 amino acids. Trimming at V came to 5 bases and at J to 8 bases, leaving 10 bases not matched to a gene. Germline values: CDR1 MDHEN, CDR2 SYDVKM. The CDR3 loop is CASSPPSGNRDEQFF. The CDR3 nucleotides are TGTGCCAGCAGTCCTCCTAGCGGGAATCGAGATGAGCAGTTCTTC.

This chain links TRBV20-1 with TRBJ1-5; D not certain. Germline V gene data show CDR1 as DFQATT and CDR2 as SNEGSKA (reference sequence). Between the trimmed V and J ends, which lost 5 bases and 7 bases, there was a span of 9 bases. The CDR3 is 11 amino acids. The DNA for the CDR3 is TGCAGTGCTGCCCTCGGGCAGCCCCAGCATTTT. This gives the protein CSAALGQPQHF.

The chain combines TRBV6-5 with TRBJ2-7, with a weak D call TRBD1 (6 bases). The CDR3 sequence is 15 residues long. Trimming pared 5 bases from V and 4 bases from J, leaving 18 bases between. The germline gives CDR1 MNHEY, CDR2 SVGAGI. CDR3 residues: CASSPPVGGGYEQYF. DNA for the CDR3: TGTGCCAGCAGTCCCCCCGTAGGGGGTGGGTACGAGCAGTACTTC.

J is TRBJ1-2 and V is TRBV5-4; maybe TRBD1 (6 bases). Trimming stripped 3 bases from V and 4 bases from J, with 16 bases between. The CDR3 covers 15 residues. Germline V lookup: CDR1 SGHNT, CDR2 YYREEE (reference sequence). CDR3 loop: CASSSHQDRFYGYTF. DNA of the CDR3: TGTGCCAGCAGCTCGCACCAGGACAGATTCTATGGCTACACCTTC. Combining the CDR3 with reference TRBV5-4 and TRBJ1-2 gives the whole variable domain ETGVTQSPTHLIKTRGQQVTLRCSSQSGHNTVSWYQQALGQGPQFIFQYYREEENGRGNFPPRFSGLQFPNYSSELNVNALELDDSALYLCASSSHQDRFYGYTFGSGTRLTVV.

On this clone itself: At one end, the junction sequence differs from germline, possibly due to a read error. The chain recombines TRBV5-1 with TRBJ2-2, with 7 bases identical to TRBD1. Germline lookup yields CDR1 SGHRS and CDR2 YFSETQ. CDR3 length: 17 amino acids. CDR3 in DNA: TGCGCCAGCAGTTTGGGGAACACAGGGGTTCTCACCGGGGAGCTGTTTTTT. Encoded protein: CASSLGNTGVLTGELFF.

This clone was detected once. The chain employs TRBV29-1 and TRBJ2-2; the D gene is possibly TRBD1 (6 bases). This CDR3 comprises 14 residues. Trimming left V 4 bases short and J 0 bases short, with 9 bases between. The V gene's germline CDR1 is SQVTM and CDR2 ANQGSEA. The CDR3 spells CSVGDTTNTGELFF. CDR3 nucleotides: TGCAGCGTTGGGGACACAACGAACACCGGGGAGCTGTTTTTT.

The chain carries TRBV6-6 and TRBJ2-7, with 7 bases identical to TRBD2. The V gene end was trimmed by 5 bases and the J gene end by 2 bases; junction bases not matched to a gene: 21. The CDR3 covers 19 residues. Germline V gene data show CDR1 as MNHNY and CDR2 as SVGAGI (reference sequence). CDR3 bases: TGTGCCAGCAGTCTAAGGGAGCGGGAAACCAACTGCTGCCCCTACGAGCAGTACTTC. This encodes CASSLRERETNCCPYEQYF.

The rearrangement joins TRBV19 to TRBJ2-1, with TRBD2 matching 9 bases. The length of the CDR3 is 14 residues. The germline gives CDR1 LNHDA, CDR2 SQIVND (reference sequence). J lost 8 bases, V lost 5 bases, and 7 bases had no gene match. The CDR3 spells CASSLGLALYEQFF. Written as DNA, the CDR3 is TGTGCCAGTAGTCTGGGACTAGCTTTGTATGAGCAGTTCTTC.

The gene calls are TRBV11-2 and TRBJ2-2; a possible D gene is TRBD1 (6 bases). With 2 bases removed from V and 4 bases from J, the gap between germline ends came to 11 bases. Germline values: CDR1 SGHAT, CDR2 FQNNGV. The CDR3 has 15 residues. The CDR3 sequence: CASSLNRVSTGELFF. Here the CDR3 DNA reads TGTGCCAGCAGCTTAAACAGGGTCTCCACCGGGGAGCTGTTTTTT.